This T cell receptor beta chain stems from a study of blood T cell repertoires in COVID-19. In the study's own analysis: Estimates of nucleated cell counts were drawn from the amplification of reference gene primers. Repertoires were generated with immunoSEQ multiplex PCR, while TCRdb's copy carries only in-frame clones and drops some. The V and J calls and clone size come from that table; D and trimming were worked out from the DNA. The sample lists 70,000 or so clones, roughly 86% occurring once. Per germline, CDR1 MNHEY and CDR2 SVGAGI. This CDR3 is 15 amino acids long. Trimming took 10 bases from V and 0 from J, leaving 16 bases between them.

The TCR was taken from a woman between 50 and 59 years old with acute or convalescent COVID-19. This chain uses TRBV6-5 with TRBJ1-5, with no clear D. Sequenced input: peripheral blood. The DNA for the CDR3 is TGTGCCACCACCGACACGTTCTATAGCAATCAGCCCCAGCATTTT. Amino acid sequence: CATTDTFYSNQPQHF.